This T cell receptor (beta chain) came from a study of blood T cells in healthy people across ages. For the study at large: About one barcoded beta molecule was captured per two T cells (by template switching). Findings and caveats of the study: Donors of long life had a larger count of naive CD4+ cells and greater diversity than aged donors.

The CDR3 runs to 15 residues. Losses at the gene ends were 3 bases for V and 9 bases for J; bases not matched to a gene: 9. CDR1 and CDR2 (germline): SNHLY, FYNNEI. Isolation recovered at least 6 million PBMCs from every sample. Alongside a J-beta primer mix, a sample-barcoded 5' primer served in a second PCR lasting roughly 7 to 12 cycles. Each CDR3 protein gets one entry after TCRdb re-called the 5' RACE reads with MiXCR. The table lists 1.5 million to 2 million distinct CDR3 sequences, roughly 28% of them singletons. This clonotype appeared a few times. Its antigen is unknown. The chain links TRBV2 to TRBJ2-4; TRBD2 matches 9 bases. This sequence originates from a woman in her 30s in good health. Sequences were obtained from blood. This CDR3 is CASSDPGGGAGIQYF. The DNA for the CDR3 is TGTGCCAGCAGTGACCCCGGCGGGGGGGCGGGCATTCAGTACTTC.